The present entry profiles one T cell receptor (beta chain) with its context. Its target is unknown. This entry belongs to a study of T cell responses to AZD1222 COVID-19 vaccine. Findings of the study overall: Spike-spanning, vaccine-associated CD4 TCRs were dominant at 160-218 and 743-854. A mostly white British donor set with more females was recruited, and clonal diversity was possibly underestimated. Nearly half of spike-specific TCRs reportedly target unmutated variant regions.

The protocol was immunoSEQ multiplex PCR, while the TCRdb copy is restricted to in-frame clones and leaves out a portion. This table holds some 120,000 clones, approximately 88% found once. V lost 3 bases and J 0 bases, leaving 7 bases between the germline ends. The CDR3 extends over 13 amino acids. The germline gives CDR1 DFQATT, CDR2 SNEGSKA (reference sequence). This clonotype was sampled from an adult in good health. The specimen comprised peripheral blood, sampled on day 0 of AZD1222 vaccination. The chain joins TRBV20-1 to TRBJ2-3; D is uncertain. The CDR3 reads CSASMSSTDTQYF. DNA for the CDR3: TGCAGTGCTAGTATGTCTAGCACAGATACGCAGTATTTT.